This T cell receptor beta chain originates from a study of T cell changes during pregnancy in multiple sclerosis. Clones were read by immunoSEQ multiplex PCR, and TCRdb kept only the in-frame ones, dropping some. This table has fewer than 90,000 clones, under 95% appearing once. V lost 8 bases to trimming and J lost 3 bases; unmatched junction nucleotides: 13. This CDR3 is 16 amino acids long. Germline CDR1 and CDR2: SNHLY and FYNNEI. There are a few counts of this clone. J is TRBJ1-3 and V is TRBV2; TRBD1 matches 7 bases. This receptor was identified in a female donor with multiple sclerosis, enrolled in a pregnancy study. The sequenced sample was peripheral blood, obtained in the second trimester of pregnancy. The CDR3 nucleotides are TGTGCCAGCGGAGGACAGGCAGACGACCGTGGAAACACCATATATTTT. Translation gives CASGGQADDRGNTIYF.